This is a list of T cell receptor beta chains from one sample in a study of blood T cells in healthy people across ages. TCRdb reanalysed the 5' RACE reads using MiXCR and keeps one entry per CDR3 protein. This sample has some 800,000 distinct CDR3 sequences, with around 25% found just once. The same data also went into a second study, on T cells of mothers and their children.

The sample consisted of blood. These receptors all stem from a boy younger than 18 in good health. CDR3s include the opening cysteine and the closing phenylalanine or tryptophan. A D gene is named only where the DNA matches it firmly. Clone sizes are given selectively: once, few, many, or a class where the clone is expanded.

d_gene	v_gene	abundance	j_gene	CDR3nt	CDR3aa
-	TRBV29-1	few	TRBJ1-2	TGCAGCGCATTACAGGGTTGGGGCTACACCTTC	CSALQGWGYTF
-	TRBV18	few	TRBJ1-2	TGTGCCAGCTCACCTTGGACTGCATATGGCTACACCTTC	CASSPWTAYGYTF
-	TRBV9	-	TRBJ1-4	TGTGCCAGCAGCGCACAGAGCCTTGGTGAAAAACTGTTTTTT	CASSAQSLGEKLFF
TRBD2	TRBV9	-	TRBJ2-7	TGTGCCAGCAGCGAATCAACTAGCGGGAGCATCGACGAGCAGTACTTC	CASSESTSGSIDEQYF
-	TRBV12-3/TRBV12-4	-	TRBJ2-5	TGTGCCAGCAGTTTTGCGCTCCAAGAGACCCAGTACTTC	CASSFALQETQYF
-	TRBV7-3	-	TRBJ2-3	TGTGCTAGCAGCTGGGACGGACTTACAGATACGCAGTATTTT	CASSWDGLTDTQYF
-	TRBV29-1	many	TRBJ2-7	TGCAGCGTTGAAGATCCGGGGTACGAGCAGTACTTC	CSVEDPGYEQYF
-	TRBV5-1	-	TRBJ2-5	TGCGCCAGCAGCGTGATGGGGATGCGGAGAGAAGAGACCCAGTACTTC	CASSVMGMRREETQYF
-	TRBV15	-	TRBJ2-5	TGTGCCACCAGCACCCGGACCTTCGCGGAGACCCAGTACTTC	CATSTRTFAETQYF
TRBD1	TRBV7-9	-	TRBJ2-5	TGTGCCAGCAGCTACGCCCCGGGACAGGGGACGCGACAGGAGACCCAGTACTTC	CASSYAPGQGTRQETQYF
TRBD2	TRBV5-5	-	TRBJ2-1	TGTGCCAGCAGCTTTTTGCCAAGCGGGGGGTATAAAAATGAGCAGTTCTTC	CASSFLPSGGYKNEQFF
-	TRBV7-2	-	TRBJ2-5	TGTGCCAGCAGCTTAGTGAGGGGTTTAACTGCGGGATACCAAGAGACCCAGTACTTC	CASSLVRGLTAGYQETQYF
-	TRBV5-1	-	TRBJ1-2	TGCGCCAGCAGCTTGGGGAGAGCTTACTATGGCTACACCTTC	CASSLGRAYYGYTF
-	TRBV20-1	once	TRBJ2-5	TGCAGTGCTACACGGGGGCGGGAGCAGTACTTC	CSATRGREQYF
TRBD2	TRBV5-1	-	TRBJ2-5	TGCGCCAGCAGACCGCTAGCGGGAGAGGGTGAGACCCAGTACTTC	CASRPLAGEGETQYF
-	TRBV9	-	TRBJ2-7	TGTGCCAGCAGCGTAGATCCAGCTCACTACGAGCAGTACTTC	CASSVDPAHYEQYF
-	TRBV28	few	TRBJ1-2	TGTGCCAGCAGTTTTGATTGGCTACGAATTAACTATGGCTACACCTTC	CASSFDWLRINYGYTF
-	TRBV6-2/TRBV6-3	-	TRBJ1-6	TGTGCCAGCAGTAACCGGGACTTTACCGGGTCCCTCCACTTT	CASSNRDFTGSLHF
-	TRBV2	-	TRBJ2-1	TGTGCCAGCAGTGATGACGGATTCAATGAGCAGTTCTTC	CASSDDGFNEQFF
-	TRBV21-1	-	TRBJ2-7	TGTGCCGTACGGACAGGGGAAGACTTC	CAVRTGEDF
-	TRBV5-6	-	TRBJ2-5	TGTGCCAGCAGCTTGGACACGGCAGAGACCCAGTACTTC	CASSLDTAETQYF
-	TRBV27	few	TRBJ2-6	TGTGCCAGCAGTTTATGTCCTAGCGCCATCTCTGGGGCCAACGTCCTGACTTTC	CASSLCPSAISGANVLTF
-	TRBV2	-	TRBJ2-5	TGTGCCAGCAGTGCAACAGGGAGCACCGAAGAGACCCAGTACTTC	CASSATGSTEETQYF
-	TRBV12-3/TRBV12-4	few	TRBJ1-6	TGTGCCAGCAGCCCAGGACGGAGCTCCTATAATTCACCCCTCCACTTT	CASSPGRSSYNSPLHF
TRBD2	TRBV20-1	-	TRBJ2-5	TGCAGTGCTTACTCGGGACTAGCGGGAGAAGAGACCCAGTACTTC	CSAYSGLAGEETQYF
-	TRBV18	few	TRBJ2-3	TGTGTGTCTCTCCCGGGCCCGATTTCAGATACGCAGTATTTT	CVSLPGPISDTQYF
-	TRBV2	-	TRBJ2-7	TGTGCCAGCAGGGACCTCGGGATCACCTACGAGCAGTACTTC	CASRDLGITYEQYF
TRBD1	TRBV27	-	TRBJ1-2	TGTGCCAGCAGGAGACCGGGACAGACCTATGGCTACACCTTC	CASRRPGQTYGYTF
-	TRBV4-1	few	TRBJ1-4	TGCGCCAGCAGCCGAGAAGGAGAGGGGCCGCTTACTGAAAAACTGTTTTTT	CASSREGEGPLTEKLFF
-	TRBV20-1	few	TRBJ2-5	TGCAGTGCTAGATACAGTCAAGAGACCCAGTACTTC	CSARYSQETQYF
-	TRBV21-1	few	TRBJ2-2	TGTGCCAGCAAGGCGGGAGCCCCCGGGGAGCTGTTTTTT	CASKAGAPGELFF
-	TRBV20-1	-	TRBJ2-2	TGCAGTGCCGGAGGGCCAGGACAGTATAACACCGGGGAGCTGTTTTTT	CSAGGPGQYNTGELFF
-	TRBV28	-	TRBJ1-1	TGTGCCAGCAGTCTCCTCCCCCCCGCAGGGACCCAGAACACTGAAGCTTTCTTT	CASSLLPPAGTQNTEAFF
TRBD2	TRBV5-1	-	TRBJ2-1	TGCGCCAGCAGCCCCGTAGCGGGGTCGTACAATGAGCAGTTCTTC	CASSPVAGSYNEQFF
TRBD2	TRBV6-2/TRBV6-3	few	TRBJ2-1	TGTGCCAGCACCCGGAGACTAGCTATTGACAATGAGCAGTTCTTC	CASTRRLAIDNEQFF
TRBD1	TRBV6-5	few	TRBJ1-1	TGTGCCAGCAGACGAACAGGGGCGGCAGCTTTCTTT	CASRRTGAAAFF
-	TRBV20-1	-	TRBJ2-7	TGCAGTGCTAGAATGGTTAGACATAACTACGAGCAGTACTTC	CSARMVRHNYEQYF
TRBD2	TRBV6-2/TRBV6-3	-	TRBJ2-1	TGTGCATGCGGGGGGGCCTACAATGAGCAGTTCTTC	CACGGAYNEQFF
-	TRBV7-3	-	TRBJ2-3	TGTGCCAGCAGCTTATCAACCGATTGGGCAGATACGCAGTATTTT	CASSLSTDWADTQYF
-	TRBV28	-	TRBJ1-6	TGTGCGACCATTGGACGGAGCTCCTATGATTCACCCCTCCACTTT	CATIGRSSYDSPLHF
-	TRBV6-5	-	TRBJ2-4	TGTGCCAGCAGTCACCAAGGGACCGGGGGAGGAAACATTCAGTACTTC	CASSHQGTGGGNIQYF
-	TRBV25-1	few	TRBJ2-1	TGTGCCAGCAGTGATAGGTCCGACAGGATATCTACCAATGAGCAGTTCTTC	CASSDRSDRISTNEQFF
-	TRBV29-1	-	TRBJ2-7	TGCAGCGTTGATCGCGGGGAGAGCTCCTACGAGCAGTACTTC	CSVDRGESSYEQYF
TRBD2	TRBV28	-	TRBJ2-1	TGTGCCAGCAGTTCCGGGACTAGATTCGATGAGCAGTTCTTC	CASSSGTRFDEQFF
-	TRBV5-1	-	TRBJ2-2	TGCGCCAGCAGCTTCCGCGCGGGCAGGAACACCGGGGAGCTGTTTTTT	CASSFRAGRNTGELFF